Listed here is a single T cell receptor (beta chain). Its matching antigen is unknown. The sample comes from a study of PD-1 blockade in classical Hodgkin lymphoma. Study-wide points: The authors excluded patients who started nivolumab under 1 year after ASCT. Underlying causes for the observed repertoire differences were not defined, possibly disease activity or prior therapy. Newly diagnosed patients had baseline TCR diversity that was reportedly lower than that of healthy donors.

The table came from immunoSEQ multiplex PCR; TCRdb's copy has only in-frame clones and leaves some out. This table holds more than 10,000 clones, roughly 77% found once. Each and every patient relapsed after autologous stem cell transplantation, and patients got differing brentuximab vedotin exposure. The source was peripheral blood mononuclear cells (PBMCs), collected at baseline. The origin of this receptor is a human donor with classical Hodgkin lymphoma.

The CDR3 loop is CASSISGNTEAFF. The DNA for the CDR3 is TGTGCCAGTAGTATTTCAGGGAACACTGAAGCTTTCTTT. The V call is TRBV19, the J call TRBJ1-1; D gene ambiguous. Germline CDR1 is LNHDA and CDR2 is SQIVND (reference sequence). Trimming stripped 3 bases from V and 1 base from J, with 6 bases between. The CDR3 is 13 residues long.